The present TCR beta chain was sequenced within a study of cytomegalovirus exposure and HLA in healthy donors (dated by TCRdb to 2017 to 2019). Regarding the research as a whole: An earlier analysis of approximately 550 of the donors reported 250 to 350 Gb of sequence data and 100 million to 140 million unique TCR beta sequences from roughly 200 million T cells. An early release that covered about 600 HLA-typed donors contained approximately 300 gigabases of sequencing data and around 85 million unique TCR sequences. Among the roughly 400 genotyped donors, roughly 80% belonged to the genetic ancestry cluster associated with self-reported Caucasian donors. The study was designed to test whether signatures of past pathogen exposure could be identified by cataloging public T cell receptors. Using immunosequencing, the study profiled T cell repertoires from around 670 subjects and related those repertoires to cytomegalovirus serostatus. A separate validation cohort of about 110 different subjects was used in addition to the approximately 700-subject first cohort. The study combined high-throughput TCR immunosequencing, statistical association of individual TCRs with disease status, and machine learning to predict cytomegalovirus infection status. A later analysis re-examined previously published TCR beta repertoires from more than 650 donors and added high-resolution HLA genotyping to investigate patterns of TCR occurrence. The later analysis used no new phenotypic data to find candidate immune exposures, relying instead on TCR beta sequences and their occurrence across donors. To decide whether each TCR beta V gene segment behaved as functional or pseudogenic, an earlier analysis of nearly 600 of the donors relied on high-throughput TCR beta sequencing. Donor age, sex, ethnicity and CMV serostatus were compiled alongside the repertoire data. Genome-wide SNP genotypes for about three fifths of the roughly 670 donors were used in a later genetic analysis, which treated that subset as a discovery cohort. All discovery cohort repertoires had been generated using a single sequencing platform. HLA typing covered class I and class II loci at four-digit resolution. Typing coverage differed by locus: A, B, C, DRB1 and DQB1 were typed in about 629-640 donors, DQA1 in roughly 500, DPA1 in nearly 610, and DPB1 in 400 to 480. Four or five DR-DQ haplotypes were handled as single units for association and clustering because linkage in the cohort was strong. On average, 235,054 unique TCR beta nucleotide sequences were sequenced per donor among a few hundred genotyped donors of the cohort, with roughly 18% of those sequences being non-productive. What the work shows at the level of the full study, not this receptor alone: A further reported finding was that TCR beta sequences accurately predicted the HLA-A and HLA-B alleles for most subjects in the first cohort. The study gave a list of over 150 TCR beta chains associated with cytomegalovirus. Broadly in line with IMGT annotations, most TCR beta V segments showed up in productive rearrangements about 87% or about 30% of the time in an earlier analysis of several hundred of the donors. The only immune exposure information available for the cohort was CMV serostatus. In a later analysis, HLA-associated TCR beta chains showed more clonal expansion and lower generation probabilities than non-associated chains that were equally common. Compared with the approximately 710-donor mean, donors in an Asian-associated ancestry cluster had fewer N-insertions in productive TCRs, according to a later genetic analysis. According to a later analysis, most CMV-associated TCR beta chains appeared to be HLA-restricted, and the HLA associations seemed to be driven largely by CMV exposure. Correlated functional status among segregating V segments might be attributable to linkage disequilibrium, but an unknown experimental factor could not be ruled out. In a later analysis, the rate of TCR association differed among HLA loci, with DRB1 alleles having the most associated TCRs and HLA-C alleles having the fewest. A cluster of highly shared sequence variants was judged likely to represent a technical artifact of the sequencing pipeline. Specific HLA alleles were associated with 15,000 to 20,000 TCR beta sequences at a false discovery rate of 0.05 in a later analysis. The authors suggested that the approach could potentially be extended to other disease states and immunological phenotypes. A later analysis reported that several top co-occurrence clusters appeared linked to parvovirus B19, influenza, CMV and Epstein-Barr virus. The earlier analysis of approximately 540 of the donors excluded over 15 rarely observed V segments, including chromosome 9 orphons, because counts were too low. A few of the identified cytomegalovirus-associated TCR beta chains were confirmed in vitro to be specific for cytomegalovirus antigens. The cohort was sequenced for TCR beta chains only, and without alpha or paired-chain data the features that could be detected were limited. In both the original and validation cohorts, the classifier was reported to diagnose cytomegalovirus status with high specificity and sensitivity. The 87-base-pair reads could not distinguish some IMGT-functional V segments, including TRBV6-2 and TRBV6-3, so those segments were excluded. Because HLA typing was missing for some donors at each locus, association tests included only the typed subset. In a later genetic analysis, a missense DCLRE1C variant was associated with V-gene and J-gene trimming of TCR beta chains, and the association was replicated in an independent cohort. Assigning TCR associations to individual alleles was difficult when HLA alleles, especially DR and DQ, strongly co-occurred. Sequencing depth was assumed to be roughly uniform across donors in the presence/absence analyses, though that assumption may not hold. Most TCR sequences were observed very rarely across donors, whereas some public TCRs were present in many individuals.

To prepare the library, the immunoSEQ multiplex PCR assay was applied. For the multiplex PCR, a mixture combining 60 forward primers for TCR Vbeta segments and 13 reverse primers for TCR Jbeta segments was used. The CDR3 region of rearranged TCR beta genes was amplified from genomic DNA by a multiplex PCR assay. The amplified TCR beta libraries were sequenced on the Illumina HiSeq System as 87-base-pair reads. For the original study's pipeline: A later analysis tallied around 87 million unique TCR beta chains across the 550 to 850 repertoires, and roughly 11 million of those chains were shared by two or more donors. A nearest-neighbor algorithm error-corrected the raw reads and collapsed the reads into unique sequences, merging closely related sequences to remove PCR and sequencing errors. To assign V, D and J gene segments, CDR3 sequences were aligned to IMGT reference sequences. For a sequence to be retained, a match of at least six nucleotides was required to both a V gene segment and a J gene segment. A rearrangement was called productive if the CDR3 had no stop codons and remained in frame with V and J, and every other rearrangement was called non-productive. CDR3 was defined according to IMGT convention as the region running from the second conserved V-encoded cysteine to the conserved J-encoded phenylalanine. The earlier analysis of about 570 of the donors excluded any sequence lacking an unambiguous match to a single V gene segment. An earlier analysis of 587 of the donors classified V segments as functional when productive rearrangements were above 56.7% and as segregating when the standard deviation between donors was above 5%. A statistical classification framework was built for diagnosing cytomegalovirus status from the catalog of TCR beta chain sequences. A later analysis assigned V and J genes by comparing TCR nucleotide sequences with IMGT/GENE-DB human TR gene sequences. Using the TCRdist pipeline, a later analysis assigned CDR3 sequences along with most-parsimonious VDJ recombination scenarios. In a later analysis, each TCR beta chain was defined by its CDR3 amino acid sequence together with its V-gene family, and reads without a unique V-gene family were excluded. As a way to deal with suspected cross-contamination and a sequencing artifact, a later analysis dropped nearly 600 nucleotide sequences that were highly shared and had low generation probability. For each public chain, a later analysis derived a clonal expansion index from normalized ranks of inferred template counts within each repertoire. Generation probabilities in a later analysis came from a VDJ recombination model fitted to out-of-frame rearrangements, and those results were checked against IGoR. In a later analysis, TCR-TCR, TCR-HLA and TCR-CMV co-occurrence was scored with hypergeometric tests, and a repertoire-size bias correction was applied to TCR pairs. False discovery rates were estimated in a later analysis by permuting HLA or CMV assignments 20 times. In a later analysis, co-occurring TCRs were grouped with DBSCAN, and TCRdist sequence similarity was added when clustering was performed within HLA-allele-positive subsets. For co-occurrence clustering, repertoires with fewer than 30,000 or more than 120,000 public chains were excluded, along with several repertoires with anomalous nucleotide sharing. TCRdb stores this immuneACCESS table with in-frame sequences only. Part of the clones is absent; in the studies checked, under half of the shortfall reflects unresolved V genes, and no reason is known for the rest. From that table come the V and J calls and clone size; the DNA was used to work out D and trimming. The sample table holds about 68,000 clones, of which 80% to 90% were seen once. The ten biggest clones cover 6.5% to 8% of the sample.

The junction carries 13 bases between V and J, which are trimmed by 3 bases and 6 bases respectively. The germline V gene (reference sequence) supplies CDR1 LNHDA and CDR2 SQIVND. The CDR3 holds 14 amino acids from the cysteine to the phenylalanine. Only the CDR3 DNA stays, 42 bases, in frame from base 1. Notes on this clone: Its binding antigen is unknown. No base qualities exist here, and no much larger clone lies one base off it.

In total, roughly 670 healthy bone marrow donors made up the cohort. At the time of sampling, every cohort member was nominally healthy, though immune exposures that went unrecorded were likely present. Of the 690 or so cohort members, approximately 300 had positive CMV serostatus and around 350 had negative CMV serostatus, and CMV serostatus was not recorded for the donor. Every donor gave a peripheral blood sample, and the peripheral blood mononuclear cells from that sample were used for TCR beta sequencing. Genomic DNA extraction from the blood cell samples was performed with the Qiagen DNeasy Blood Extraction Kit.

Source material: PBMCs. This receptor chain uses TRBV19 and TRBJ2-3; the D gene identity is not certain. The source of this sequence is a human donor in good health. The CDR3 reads CASSIPHSLDTQYF. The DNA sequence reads TGTGCCAGTAGTATCCCCCACAGCCTGGATACGCAGTATTTT.